These 27 T cell receptor beta chains came from one sample sequenced in a study of regulatory T cells in long-lasting Graves disease. Time point defined: newly diagnosed GD, antithyroid drugs for less than 3 months. Following extraction of RNA from PBMCs, that RNA was used to make the TCR library. HTBI primers from iRepertoire and Arm-PCR of CDR3 regions yielded the TCR beta libraries. TCRdb called the multiplex PCR reads again in MiXCR, with one record for every CDR3 protein. The sample shows roughly 500,000 distinct CDR3 sequences, about 13% of them seen only once. This same sample was also taken into another study, of T cells in Graves' hyperthyroidism and ophthalmopathy.

This specimen consisted of peripheral blood mononuclear cells (PBMCs), obtained at new diagnosis, from a patient treated with antithyroid drugs. The source of these receptors is a man aged 30-40 years with Graves disease.

The chain employs TRBV12-3 or TRBV12-4 and TRBJ2-7; 10 bases map to TRBD2. This CDR3 has 17 amino acids. J lost 2 bases, V lost 2 bases, and 9 bases had no gene match. In DNA form, the CDR3 reads TGTGCCAGCAGTTTAAGGCTAGCGGGAGTGGGGCCCTACGAGCAGTACTTC. Translating gives CASSLRLAGVGPYEQYF.

This clonotype has at least ten counts. The chain combines TRBV28 with TRBJ2-7, with D possibly being TRBD1 (5 bases). This CDR3 spans 14 amino acids. With 6 bases removed from V and 2 bases from J, the gap between germline ends came to 14 bases. Germline assignment: CDR1 MDHEN and CDR2 SYDVKM. This CDR3 reads CASRTQVGPYEQYF. The CDR3 DNA reads as TGTGCCAGCAGGACCCAGGTGGGGCCCTACGAGCAGTACTTC.

This clonotype was seen at least ten times. The gene calls are TRBV2 and TRBJ1-2, with a tentative D call TRBD1 (6 bases). Trimming pared 4 bases from V and 3 bases from J, leaving 12 bases between. This CDR3 has 14 residues. CDR1 and CDR2 from the germline V gene are SNHLY and FYNNEI. In DNA, the CDR3 is TGTGCCAGCAGTGGGCGGGGGGCGGACTATGGCTACACCTTC. Its translation is CASSGRGADYGYTF.

The chain links TRBV18 to TRBJ1-5, with TRBD1 as a possible D gene (5 bases). CDR3 size: 19 residues. Germline loops: CDR1 KGHSH, CDR2 LQKENI. The V gene lost 3 bases and the J gene lost 0 bases, with 21 bases spanning the gap. This chain's CDR3 is CASSPDRALNYYSNQPQHF. CDR3 DNA: TGTGCCAGCTCACCCGACAGAGCCTTAAATTATTATAGCAATCAGCCCCAGCATTTT.

This clonotype was seen ten or more times. One end of the junction is discordant with germline, which a read error may explain. The V and J genes are TRBV10-3 and TRBJ2-1; 12 bases match TRBD2. The germline CDR1 and CDR2 sequences are ENHRY and SYGVKD. This CDR3 comprises 16 residues. This CDR3 reads CAIGLAGRSSYNEQFF. In DNA form, the CDR3 reads TGCGCCATTGGACTAGCGGGACGCAGCTCCTACAATGAGCAGTTCTTC.

This clonotype has at least ten counts. The CDR3 here is CASSLRSQVSYEQYF. CDR3 DNA: TGTGCCAGCAGCTTAAGGTCTCAGGTATCATACGAGCAGTACTTC. V is TRBV11-2 and J is TRBJ2-7; D ambiguous. The V end lost 2 bases, the J end lost 4 bases, and 15 bases lay between the germline ends. Germline-derived CDR1 and CDR2 are SGHAT and FQNNGV. CDR3 length: 15 amino acids. Combining the CDR3 with reference TRBV11-2 and TRBJ2-7 gives the whole variable domain EAGVAQSPRYKIIEKRQSVAFWCNPISGHATLYWYQQILGQGPKLLIQFQNNGVVDDSQLPKDRFSAERLKGVDSTLKIQPAKLEDSAVYLCASSLRSQVSYEQYFGPGTRLTVT.

This clonotype came up many times. J is TRBJ1-3 and V is TRBV29-1; TRBD1 matches at 7 bases. V was clipped by 8 bases and J by 2 bases; unmatched bases: 6. CDR3 length equals 13 residues. Per the germline V gene, CDR1 is SQVTM and CDR2 is ANQGSEA. The CDR3 region is CSFGTEPGNTIYF. The CDR3, as DNA: TGCAGCTTCGGGACAGAACCTGGAAACACCATATATTTT.

The V gene is TRBV29-1, the J gene TRBJ2-2, with no clear D. The CDR3 totals 13 residues. Germline V gene sequence: CDR1 SQVTM, CDR2 ANQGSEA. Trimming shortened V by 4 bases and J by 2 bases, and 8 bases separated the two germline ends. Here the CDR3 DNA reads TGCAGCGTTGTGCCCAGAAACACCGGGGAGCTGTTTTTT. It specifies CSVVPRNTGELFF.

A word on this clonotype: Just one base apart from a much larger clone, this may be a read error. This CDR3 fails to terminate in the conserved phenylalanine or tryptophan, so it likely reflects a read error. V gene TRBV18 combines with J gene TRBJ2-3; 7 nucleotides align to TRBD1. The CDR3 loop spans 15 amino acids. J gave up 7 bases and V 2 bases, and 9 bases lay outside the gene matches. Germline loops: CDR1 KGHSH, CDR2 LQKENI. The CDR3 is CASSPVAGGVYTQYS. CDR3 DNA: TGTGCCAGCTCACCAGTGGCAGGGGGAGTATATACGCAGTATTCT.

This clonotype was counted at least ten times. J is TRBJ1-1 and V is TRBV7-2; D might be TRBD1 (6 bases). Trimming left V 2 bases short and J 1 base short, with 8 bases between. CDR1 and CDR2 from the germline V gene are SGHTA and FQGNSA. This CDR3 contains 14 residues. CDR3 sequence: CASSLLGGNTEAFF. The CDR3 DNA is TGTGCCAGCAGCTTATTAGGGGGGAACACTGAAGCTTTCTTT.

This clonotype was counted ten times or more. This chain uses TRBV2 with TRBJ2-3; D gene unclear. The V and J ends lost 9 bases and 5 bases respectively, with 9 bases between them. Looked up from germline, CDR1 is SNHLY and CDR2 is FYNNEI. The CDR3 has 11 amino acids. This CDR3 is CARGWGDTQYF. In DNA, the CDR3 is TGTGCCAGGGGGTGGGGAGATACGCAGTATTTT.

The V and J genes are TRBV5-6 and TRBJ1-2; 12 bases fit TRBD1. The CDR3 has 15 residues. With 4 bases clipped from V and 5 bases from J, the junction kept 6 bases outside the gene matches. Germline CDR1 SGHDT, CDR2 YYEEEE. The CDR3 bases are TGTGCCAGCAGCCACGGGACAGGGGGCATTTATGGCTACACCTTC. Translation: CASSHGTGGIYGYTF.

In regard to this clonotype: This could be a read error, since a much larger clone is one nucleotide away. The chain has TRBV12-3 or TRBV12-4 and TRBJ1-6; possibly TRBD1 for D (5 bases). This CDR3 region has 14 residues. Trimming took off 4 bases at V and 11 bases at J, with 15 bases between the two ends. The CDR3 spells CASSSDSLTPPLHF. The CDR3 DNA reads as TGTGCCAGCAGTTCAGACAGCCTGACCCCACCCCTCCACTTT.

This clonotype has ten or more counts. The chain employs TRBV12-3 or TRBV12-4 and TRBJ1-1; D is undetermined. This CDR3 has 13 amino acids. The germline V and J ends were trimmed by 5 bases and 4 bases, with 11 bases remaining between them. CDR3 sequence: CASSGLWGTEAFF. The CDR3 bases are TGTGCCAGCAGTGGACTTTGGGGCACTGAAGCTTTCTTT.

This clonotype was observed at least ten times. The J gene is TRBJ1-1, the V gene TRBV28, with D tentatively TRBD1 (5 bases). There are 15 residues in the CDR3. CDR1 and CDR2 from the germline V gene are MDHEN and SYDVKM. V was shortened by 2 bases and J by 1 base, with 11 bases between the two germline ends. The CDR3 here is CASSLGGTWNTEAFF. CDR3 DNA: TGTGCCAGCAGTTTAGGCGGGACGTGGAACACTGAAGCTTTCTTT.

V is TRBV7-9 and J is TRBJ2-7, with 8 bases identical to TRBD2. V was clipped by 1 base and J by 1 base; unmatched bases: 9. CDR1 SEHNR and CDR2 FQNEAQ come from the germline V gene (reference sequence). This CDR3 region has 17 residues. This chain's CDR3 is CASSLVGTSKGSYEQYF. CDR3 coding DNA: TGTGCCAGCAGCTTAGTGGGGACTAGTAAAGGGTCCTACGAGCAGTACTTC. Drawing the rest from reference TRBV7-9 and TRBJ2-7, the complete variable domain is DTGVSQNPRHKITKRGQNVTFRCDPISEHNRLYWYRQTLGQGPEFLTYFQNEAQLEKSRLLSDRFSAERPKGSFSTLEIQRTEQGDSAMYLCASSLVGTSKGSYEQYFGPGTRLTVT.

This clonotype was counted between two and nine times. The V gene is TRBV4-2, the J gene TRBJ1-2; unclear D gene. CDR1 and CDR2 (germline): LGHNA, YNFKEQ. Trimming removed 1 base from V and 7 bases from J, with 13 bases in between. The CDR3 is 14 residues long. CDR3 in amino acids: CASSQVEGHRGYTF. The DNA for the CDR3 is TGTGCCAGCAGCCAAGTCGAAGGTCACCGTGGCTACACCTTC.

This chain joins TRBV27 and TRBJ2-1; 8 bases fit TRBD2. V shed 3 bases and J 5 bases; nucleotides not matched to a gene: 6. CDR1 and CDR2 from the germline V gene are MNHEY and SMNVEV (reference sequence). This CDR3 is built from 15 residues. The CDR3 here is CASSLVLAANNEQFF. CDR3 bases: TGTGCCAGCAGTTTGGTACTAGCGGCTAACAATGAGCAGTTCTTC.

Turning to this clonotype: The conserved phenylalanine or tryptophan is not found at the CDR3 terminus, so this likely reflects a read error. The chain couples TRBV7-9 to TRBJ2-7, with TRBD1 identical over 7 bases. Germline trimming cut 3 bases from V and 2 bases from J; bases unmatched to any gene: 4. This CDR3 region has 14 residues. Germline loops: CDR1 SEHNR, CDR2 FQNEAQ (reference sequence). CDR3: CASSFNRGAYEQYL. The CDR3 nucleotides read TGTGCCAGCAGCTTCAACAGGGGCGCCTACGAGCAGTACCTC.

This sequence joins TRBV6-4 and TRBJ2-2; D might be TRBD1 (7 bases). Trimming cost V 9 bases and J 3 bases, with 17 bases left between them. Germline lookup yields CDR1 MRHNA and CDR2 SNTAGT. The CDR3 covers 15 residues. CDR3 coding DNA: TGTGCCAGGGAAAAACAGGGGAGGCACACCGGGGAGCTGTTTTTT. Translation: CAREKQGRHTGELFF.

This clonotype was detected many times. This chain joins TRBV2 and TRBJ2-5; 8 bases are a match to TRBD2. The CDR3 extends over 14 amino acids. Germline V gene sequence: CDR1 SNHLY, CDR2 FYNNEI. Trimming took 3 bases from V and 5 from J; bases not matched to a gene: 5. The CDR3 reads CASSENGRGETQYF. Here the CDR3 DNA reads TGTGCCAGCAGTGAGAACGGGAGGGGGGAGACCCAGTACTTC.

This clonotype turned up a few times. The rearrangement uses TRBV24-1 and TRBJ1-2, with 8 positions matching TRBD1. In germline, CDR1 is KGHDR, CDR2 SFDVKD. Trimming removed 4 bases from V and 2 bases from J; junction bases left unmatched: 8. The CDR3 spans 16 residues. CDR3 in amino acids: CATSDPRQGPNYGYTF. Written as DNA, the CDR3 is TGTGCCACCAGTGACCCCCGACAGGGGCCGAACTATGGCTACACCTTC.

Many counts were recorded for this clonotype. The chain carries TRBV12-3 or TRBV12-4 and TRBJ2-1; 7 bases align to TRBD1. The CDR3 is 15 residues long. The J segment lost 7 bases and the V segment lost 4 bases, leaving 10 bases of the junction unmatched. CDR3 residues: CASSYPEDRSNEQFF. The CDR3 bases are TGTGCCAGCAGTTACCCGGAGGACAGGTCAAATGAGCAGTTCTTC.

This clonotype was picked up many times. This chain uses TRBV27 with TRBJ2-2; the D is unclear. V lost 7 bases and J lost 0, with 12 bases in between. The germline gives CDR1 MNHEY, CDR2 SMNVEV (reference sequence). CDR3 length: 15 residues. CDR3 DNA sequence: TGTGCCAGCACGAGGACGTCGACGAACACCGGGGAGCTGTTTTTT. Its translation: CASTRTSTNTGELFF.

The rearrangement uses TRBV19 and TRBJ2-7, with TRBD2 identical over 10 bases. This CDR3 region has 15 residues. Germline CDR1 is LNHDA and CDR2 is SQIVND (reference sequence). J gave up 4 bases and V 4 bases, and 7 bases lay outside the gene matches. CDR3 sequence reads: CASSTLAGERYEQYF. The CDR3 DNA reads TGTGCCAGTAGTACCCTAGCGGGAGAAAGGTACGAGCAGTACTTC. Drawing the rest from reference TRBV19 and TRBJ2-7, the complete variable domain is DGGITQSPKYLFRKEGQNVTLSCEQNLNHDAMYWYRQDPGQGLRLIYYSQIVNDFQKGDIAEGYSVSREKKESFPLTVTSAQKNPTAFYLCASSTLAGERYEQYFGPGTRLTVT.

This chain uses TRBV9 with TRBJ1-5; possible D gene TRBD1, 5 bases. The length of the CDR3 is 13 residues. CDR1 is SGDLS, CDR2 YYNGEE, per germline. Trimming took off 0 bases at V and 9 bases at J, with 10 bases between the two ends. This CDR3 is CASSVGGEVPQHF. Here the CDR3 DNA reads TGTGCCAGCAGCGTAGGGGGGGAGGTGCCCCAGCATTTT.

Ten or more counts support this clonotype. The chain links TRBV7-2 to TRBJ2-3; D is uncertain. Germline assignment: CDR1 SGHTA and CDR2 FQGNSA. CDR3 length equals 12 residues. V lost 1 base and J 10 bases, leaving 9 bases between the germline ends. CDR3 in amino acids: CASSLVVRAQYF. CDR3 sequence (DNA): TGTGCCAGCAGCTTAGTAGTACGGGCGCAGTATTTT.